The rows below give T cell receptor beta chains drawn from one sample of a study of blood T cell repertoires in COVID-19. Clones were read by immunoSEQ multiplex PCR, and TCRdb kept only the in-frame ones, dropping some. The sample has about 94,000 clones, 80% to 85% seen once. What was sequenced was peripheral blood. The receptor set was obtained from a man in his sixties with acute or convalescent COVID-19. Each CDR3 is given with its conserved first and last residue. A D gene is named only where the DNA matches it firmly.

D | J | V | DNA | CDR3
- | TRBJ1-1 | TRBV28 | TGTGCCAGCAGTCGGGGCGGGGGGTCCACTGAAGCTTTCTTT | CASSRGGGSTEAFF
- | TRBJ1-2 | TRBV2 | TGTGCCAGCGGGGCAATTAACTATGGCTACACCTTC | CASGAINYGYTF
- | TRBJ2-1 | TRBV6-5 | TGTGCCAGCAGCTCAGACTTCGGACAGTACAATGAGCAGTTCTTC | CASSSDFGQYNEQFF
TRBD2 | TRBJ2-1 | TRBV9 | TGTGCCAGCAGCACTAGCGGGGGGGCAAACAATGAGCAGTTCTTC | CASSTSGGANNEQFF
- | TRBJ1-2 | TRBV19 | TGTGCCAGCCGGGACACCGCTAACTATGGCTACACCTTC | CASRDTANYGYTF
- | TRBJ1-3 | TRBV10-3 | TGTGCCATCAGTGAACTGGGGCACTCTGGAAACACCATATATTTT | CAISELGHSGNTIYF
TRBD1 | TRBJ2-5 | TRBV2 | TGTGCCAGCACCCGGGACAGAGAAGAGACCCAGTACTTC | CASTRDREETQYF
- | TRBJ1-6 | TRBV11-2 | TGTGCCAGCAGCTTAAGCTGGAGCTCGTATAATTCACCCCTCCACTTT | CASSLSWSSYNSPLHF
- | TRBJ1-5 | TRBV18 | TGTGCCAGCTCACCCCGGCGGGCCATTACGCCCCAGCATTTT | CASSPRRAITPQHF
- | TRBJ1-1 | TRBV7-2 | TGTGCCAGCAGGCAGGGGATGAACACTGAAGCTTTCTTT | CASRQGMNTEAFF
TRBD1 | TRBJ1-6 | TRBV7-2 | TGTGCCAGCAGCGTGAACAGGGGAGATAATTCACCCCTCCACTTT | CASSVNRGDNSPLHF
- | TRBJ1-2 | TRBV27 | TGTGCCAGCAAAACCCGGGGGGGCGCGTGGTATGGCTACACCTTC | CASKTRGGAWYGYTF
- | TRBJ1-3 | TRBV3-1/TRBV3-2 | TGTGCCAGCAGCCAAGTATCCAACACCATATATTTT | CASSQVSNTIYF
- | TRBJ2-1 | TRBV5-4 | TGTGCCAGCTCTCAGGGGCTCCCGGGCGACTACAATGAGCAGTTCTTC | CASSQGLPGDYNEQFF
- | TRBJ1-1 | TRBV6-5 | TGTGCCAGCAGTTACCCCGGGGTCGGCACTGAAGCTTTCTTT | CASSYPGVGTEAFF
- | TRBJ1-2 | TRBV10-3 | TGTGCCATCAGTGAGTCATATGATGGAGGGTCAGACTATGGCTACACCTTC | CAISESYDGGSDYGYTF
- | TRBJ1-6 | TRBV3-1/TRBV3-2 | TGTGCCAGCAGCCAAGGTGGGCAGGGGTTCTATTCACCCCTCCACTTT | CASSQGGQGFYSPLHF
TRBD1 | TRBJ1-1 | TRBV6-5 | TGTGCCAGTACGCCGGGACAGGGTCGTACTGAAGCTTTCTTT | CASTPGQGRTEAFF
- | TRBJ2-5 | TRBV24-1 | TGTGCCACCAGCCGGCTGGGGGGGCACCAAGAGACCCAGTACTTC | CATSRLGGHQETQYF
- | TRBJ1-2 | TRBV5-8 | TGTGCCAGCAGCTTGGCCATCTATGGCTACACCTTC | CASSLAIYGYTF